The 17 T cell receptor beta chains presented below share a single source sample, sequenced in a study of control samples from healthy donors and cancer patients. Measured with immunoSEQ multiplex PCR; TCRdb has only the in-frame clones, and not every one. This sample has 150,000 or so clones, with roughly 88% found just once. The specimen was blood. The receptors shown here come from a man between 18 and 29 years old in good health.

This rearrangement joins TRBV5-6 to TRBJ2-3; D might be TRBD2 (5 bases). Deletions cut 0 bases from V and 4 bases from J, with 15 bases between. Germline V lookup: CDR1 SGHDT, CDR2 YYEEEE. CDR3 length: 16 amino acids. The CDR3 DNA sequence: TGTGCCAGCAGCTTGGAAGCAGGACTGGTGGCAGATACGCAGTATTTT. It yields the protein CASSLEAGLVADTQYF.

The chain recombines TRBV5-5 with TRBJ2-6; D gene ambiguous. Germline V gene data show CDR1 as SGHKS and CDR2 as YYEKEE (reference sequence). CDR3 length: 16 residues. Trimming took off 2 bases at V and 2 bases at J, with 11 bases between the two ends. This CDR3 reads CASSLGGTAGANVLTF. CDR3 nucleotides: TGTGCCAGCAGCTTAGGCGGAACGGCTGGGGCCAACGTCCTGACTTTC.

This clone was found a few times. The gene calls are TRBV5-8 and TRBJ1-2; 7 bases are shared with TRBD1. With 6 bases clipped from V and 8 bases from J, the junction kept 7 bases outside the gene matches. Per germline, CDR1 SGHTS and CDR2 YDEGEE. This CDR3 spans 12 amino acids. This chain's CDR3 is CASTLQGYGYTF. DNA of the CDR3: TGTGCCAGCACGCTACAGGGGTACGGCTACACCTTC.

As for this clone: Other DNA sequences in the sample encode the same CDR3. The chain links TRBV27 to TRBJ2-5, with TRBD2 as a possible D gene (6 bases). The CDR3 extends over 13 amino acids. Trimming shortened V by 3 bases and J by 3 bases, and 8 bases separated the two germline ends. Germline V gene sequence: CDR1 MNHEY, CDR2 SMNVEV (reference sequence). The CDR3: CASSFSGEETQYF. CDR3 bases: TGTGCCAGCAGTTTTTCGGGGGAAGAGACCCAGTACTTC.

The chain couples TRBV5-4 to TRBJ1-2; 9 positions match TRBD1. Germline V gene sequence: CDR1 SGHNT, CDR2 YYREEE (reference sequence). The CDR3 consists of 13 residues. After removal of 4 bases from V and 4 bases from J, the junction contained 2 bases not matched to a gene. The CDR3 bases are TGTGCCAGCAGCACAGGGGGCAGCTATGGCTACACCTTC. Encoded protein: CASSTGGSYGYTF.

The chain is built from TRBV6-5 and TRBJ2-7; 7 bases align to TRBD1. The CDR3 consists of 12 residues. Germline V gene lookup returns CDR1 MNHEY and CDR2 SVGAGI. V lost 6 bases to trimming and J lost 3 bases; unmatched junction nucleotides: 2. The CDR3 DNA sequence: TGTGCCAGCAGCCGACAGGGCTACGAGCAGTACTTC. As protein: CASSRQGYEQYF.

This chain links TRBV20-1 with TRBJ2-3, with TRBD2 identical over 12 bases. Germline loops: CDR1 DFQATT, CDR2 SNEGSKA (reference sequence). The CDR3 runs 17 residues. V shed 3 bases, J shed 4 bases, and the junction held 11 bases outside the gene matches. CDR3 residues: CSASSGEASGGADTQYF. The CDR3 nucleotides read TGCAGTGCTAGTTCTGGTGAGGCTAGCGGGGGGGCAGATACGCAGTATTTT.

The V call is TRBV6-6, the J call TRBJ2-7; D is unresolved. V was clipped by 5 bases and J by 6 bases, with 14 bases between them. Germline V CDR1 and CDR2: MNHNY, SVGAGI (reference sequence). The CDR3 has 13 residues. The DNA for the CDR3 is TGTGCCAGCAGTCGGTTCCTCCCGGGCGAGCAGTACTTC. This translates into CASSRFLPGEQYF.

DNA of the CDR3: TGTGCCACCAGTGATTTGATGGACAGGTCGAACACCGGGGAGCTGTTTTTT. Its translation is CATSDLMDRSNTGELFF. This rearrangement joins TRBV24-1 to TRBJ2-2, with TRBD1 matching 7 bases. The CDR3 totals 17 residues. CDR1 and CDR2 from the germline V gene are KGHDR and SFDVKD. J lost 0 bases, V lost 0 bases, and 3 bases had no gene match.

This clone was recorded once. CDR3 coding DNA: TGTGCCACCAGCAGAGATCCGACAGCGAACACTGAAGCTTTCTTT. Its translation is CATSRDPTANTEAFF. This sequence joins TRBV15 and TRBJ1-1, with D possibly TRBD1 on 5 matching bases. The germline V gene has CDR1 LNHNV and CDR2 YYDKDF (reference sequence). Trimming left V 0 bases short and J 1 base short, with 9 bases between. CDR3 length: 15 residues.

The gene calls are TRBV27 and TRBJ1-4; TRBD1 is a possible D gene (5 bases). There are 17 residues in the CDR3. Germline loops: CDR1 MNHEY, CDR2 SMNVEV (reference sequence). Trimming shortened V by 3 bases and J by 3 bases, and 17 bases separated the two germline ends. CDR3 sequence reads: CASSFLSGGRPNEKLFF. The CDR3 DNA sequence: TGTGCCAGCAGTTTCCTATCGGGGGGACGCCCTAATGAAAAACTGTTTTTT.

The chain couples TRBV6-6 to TRBJ1-1; no reliable D call. V lost 4 bases to trimming and J lost 0 bases, with 9 bases between them. Per germline, CDR1 MNHNY and CDR2 SVGAGI (reference sequence). The CDR3 loop spans 14 amino acids. The CDR3 protein is CASSLGGMNTEAFF. Written as DNA, the CDR3 is TGTGCCAGCAGTTTGGGTGGAATGAACACTGAAGCTTTCTTT.

This rearrangement joins TRBV5-1 to TRBJ2-1, with 7 positions matching TRBD1. The ends lost 4 bases at V and 0 bases at J; junction bases unmatched: 7. The CDR3 contains 16 residues. From germline, CDR1 is SGHRS and CDR2 YFSETQ. In DNA form, the CDR3 reads TGCGCCAGCAGCGAGAACAGGGGTGGCTCCTACAATGAGCAGTTCTTC. This encodes CASSENRGGSYNEQFF.

This chain connects TRBV9 to TRBJ2-1, with 8 bases that match TRBD1. There are 16 residues in the CDR3. Unmatched junction bases numbered 9, after V lost 4 bases and J lost 3 bases. Germline CDR1 is SGDLS and CDR2 is YYNGEE. CDR3: CASSPRGGQGYNEQFF. The DNA for the CDR3 is TGTGCCAGCAGCCCGAGAGGAGGACAGGGCTACAATGAGCAGTTCTTC.

The CDR3 reads CASSEKAAYGYTF. CDR3 sequence (DNA): TGTGCCAGCAGTGAAAAGGCAGCCTATGGCTACACCTTC. The chain uses TRBV2 and TRBJ1-2; D is uncertain. V was trimmed by 2 bases and J by 4 bases, leaving 8 bases between them. Germline V lookup: CDR1 SNHLY, CDR2 FYNNEI. This CDR3 region has 13 residues.

This rearrangement joins TRBV12-3 or TRBV12-4 to TRBJ2-1; weak D call: TRBD2 (5 bases). CDR3 size: 12 residues. V lost 5 bases, J lost 11 bases, and 13 bases lay in between. CDR3 residues: CASSRTGVQQFF. The CDR3 nucleotides are TGTGCCAGCAGTCGGACCGGGGTACAGCAGTTCTTC.

J is TRBJ2-3 and V is TRBV24-1, with 12 bases lining up with TRBD2. V shed 5 bases and J 2 bases; nucleotides not matched to a gene: 13. Germline CDR1 and CDR2: KGHDR and SFDVKD. The CDR3 extends over 19 amino acids. In DNA form, the CDR3 reads TGTGCCACCAGTGGCCTCCGCGGCACTAGCGGGGGGTACACAGATACGCAGTATTTT. It codes for CATSGLRGTSGGYTDTQYF.